These T cell receptor beta chains were read from a single sample in a study of tumor-infiltrating lymphocytes in localized non-small cell lung cancer. Measured with immunoSEQ multiplex PCR; TCRdb has only the in-frame clones, and not every one. Counted here are just under 10,000 clones, 70% to 75% occurring once; the ten biggest clones make up 20%. Material: lung tumor tissue. Every receptor here comes from a human donor with non-small cell lung cancer. CDR3s include the opening cysteine and the closing phenylalanine or tryptophan. The D gene is left open where the match is weak. Some rows mark clone size as missing; the rest say once, few, many or name a class of expanded clone.

clone_size j_call v_call d_call cdr3_nt cdr3_aa
. TRBJ2-6 TRBV6-5 TRBD2 TGTGCCAGCAGCCCGGGGGGCTCTGGGGCCAACGTCCTGACTTTC CASSPGGSGANVLTF
. TRBJ2-7 TRBV10-3 . TGTGCCATCAGCAGAAGCTCCTACGAGCAGTACTTC CAISRSSYEQYF
once TRBJ2-7 TRBV5-1 TRBD1 TGCGCCAGCAGCTTAGCGACCCCCGGGACAGTGTCCTACGAGCAGTACTTC CASSLATPGTVSYEQYF
few TRBJ1-6 TRBV6-5 TRBD1 TGTGCCAGCAGTTTCGGACAGGGGTTTCGTTCACCCCTCCACTTT CASSFGQGFRSPLHF
. TRBJ2-2 TRBV6-1 . TGTGCCAGCAGTGATTTTGATGATTTGAACACCGGGGAGCTGTTTTTT CASSDFDDLNTGELFF
. TRBJ2-7 TRBV29-1 . TGCAGCGTTGAAAGTGGGTACGAGCAGTACTTC CSVESGYEQYF
. TRBJ1-2 TRBV7-2 . TGTGCCAGCAGCTTAGACATCGGGGGCTACACCTTC CASSLDIGGYTF
. TRBJ2-7 TRBV30 . TGTGCCTGGAGTGTACCTGGGGCGGGGGAGCAGTACTTC CAWSVPGAGEQYF
. TRBJ1-3 TRBV6-6 TRBD1 TGTGCCAGCAGTTACGACAGGGAAACTGGAAACACCATATATTTT CASSYDRETGNTIYF
few TRBJ1-5 TRBV18 . TGTGCCAGCCGCGGTAATATCAATCAGCCCCAGCATTTT CASRGNINQPQHF
. TRBJ1-2 TRBV18 . TGTGCCAGCTCACTGCAGGACTATGGCTACACCTTC CASSLQDYGYTF
once TRBJ1-4 TRBV18 TRBD1 TGTGCCAGCTCACCCGGGACAGCCATTGAAAAACTGTTTTTT CASSPGTAIEKLFF
. TRBJ2-6 TRBV18 TRBD1 TGTGCCAGCTCACCAACAGGGGTCCCCCCTGGGGCCAACGTCCTGACTTTC CASSPTGVPPGANVLTF
. TRBJ2-7 TRBV7-2 . TGTGCCAGCAGCGCTCAGGGAGGCGCGTACGAGCAGTACTTC CASSAQGGAYEQYF
. TRBJ2-5 TRBV18 TRBD1 TGTGCCAGCTCATCTGACAGGGAAGAGACCCAGTACTTC CASSSDREETQYF
. TRBJ2-7 TRBV5-1 . TGCGCCAGCAGCACAATCCAGAAAGACAGCGAGCAGTACTTC CASSTIQKDSEQYF
medium-sized TRBJ1-4 TRBV7-9 TRBD1 TGTGCCAGCAGCGCCGACAGGGGGGGAAATGAAAAACTGTTTTTT CASSADRGGNEKLFF
few TRBJ1-2 TRBV5-4 . TGTGCCAGCAGCGGAGACAGATATGGCTACACCTTC CASSGDRYGYTF
few TRBJ1-2 TRBV5-5 . TGTGCCAGCAGCTGGCGGCTGGACTATGGCTACACCTTC CASSWRLDYGYTF
. TRBJ1-3 TRBV11-1 TRBD1 TGTGCCAGCAGCCGAATCACAGGGGTTGGAAACACCATATATTTT CASSRITGVGNTIYF
. TRBJ2-1 TRBV5-1 . TGCGCCAGCAGCCGGACGACCAGCGTTGGGGGCATAAATGAGCAGTTCTTC CASSRTTSVGGINEQFF
few TRBJ1-1 TRBV27 . TGTGCCAGCAGTTTAATCAGGGGTCGGCAGAACACTGAAGCTTTCTTT CASSLIRGRQNTEAFF
. TRBJ1-1 TRBV27 . TGTGCCAGCAGCCATGGATCGGCTGAAGCTTTCTTT CASSHGSAEAFF
. TRBJ1-4 TRBV6-5 . TGTGCCAGCAGTTACTCGATGGAGGGGACGCGAGAAAAACTGTTTTTT CASSYSMEGTREKLFF
. TRBJ1-2 TRBV6-5 . TGTGCCAGCAGCCTACAGGGAGACTATGGCTACACCTTC CASSLQGDYGYTF
. TRBJ1-2 TRBV19 . TGTGCCAGTAGTCTACGGGACGGGACCCAAAACTATGGCTACACCTTC CASSLRDGTQNYGYTF
. TRBJ1-6 TRBV5-1 . TGCGCCAGCAGCTTCCTCGGAACGGGGGATTCACCCCTCCACTTT CASSFLGTGDSPLHF
. TRBJ1-6 TRBV7-9 . TGTGCCAGCAGCGTCCAGACAGTTCGGACCTATAATTCACCCCTCCACTTT CASSVQTVRTYNSPLHF
. TRBJ1-6 TRBV19 . TGTGCCAGTAGTGCCTACTACATAACCAATTCACCCCTCCACTTT CASSAYYITNSPLHF
. TRBJ2-2 TRBV4-1 . TGCGCCAGCAGCCATGCAGGGGCGAACACCGGGGAGCTGTTTTTT CASSHAGANTGELFF
. TRBJ2-5 TRBV14 . TGTGCCAGCAGCCAAGGGTTGGGGGAGACCCAGTACTTC CASSQGLGETQYF
. TRBJ2-5 TRBV29-1 TRBD2 TGCAGCGTTGGCCCCTCGGCTAGCGGGGTTAAGGAGACCCAGTACTTC CSVGPSASGVKETQYF
. TRBJ2-7 TRBV5-4 TRBD1 TGTGCCAGCAGCTGGGGGACAGGGGGAGGGGTCTACGAGCAGTACTTC CASSWGTGGGVYEQYF
once TRBJ1-2 TRBV7-2 TRBD1 TGTGCCAGCAGGGAGGACAGGGGGCTGGTTGGCTACACCTTC CASREDRGLVGYTF
. TRBJ1-3 TRBV30 . TGTGCCTGGAGTGTACAGGGAGCTGGAAACACCATATATTTT CAWSVQGAGNTIYF
. TRBJ2-5 TRBV20-1 . TGCAGTGTTCCGAGGGAGACCCAGTACTTC CSVPRETQYF
. TRBJ2-1 TRBV5-1 . TGCGCCAGCAGCCCCGGAGGGGGTGGCTACAATGAGCAGTTCTTC CASSPGGGGYNEQFF
. TRBJ1-1 TRBV11-2 . TGTGCCAGCAGCTTACTTCGGGGTGAAGCTTTCTTT CASSLLRGEAFF
once TRBJ2-2 TRBV5-1 . TGCGCCAGCAGCTTGCCTATAGGGGTTTGGGACACCGGGGAGCTGTTTTTT CASSLPIGVWDTGELFF
once TRBJ2-5 TRBV5-6 TRBD1 TGTGCCAGCAGCTTGGGACAGGGTGCCCAAGAGACCCAGTACTTC CASSLGQGAQETQYF
. TRBJ2-2 TRBV6-5 TRBD1 TGTGCCAGCAGTCAAACAGGGGTACCCGGGGAGCTGTTTTTT CASSQTGVPGELFF
once TRBJ1-2 TRBV5-4 TRBD1 TGTGCCAGCAGTTCACCGGGACAGGGGAGTGGCTACACCTTC CASSSPGQGSGYTF
. TRBJ1-6 TRBV2 . TGTGCCACCCGACTAAGGCAGCTCTATAATTCACCCCTCCACTTT CATRLRQLYNSPLHF
. TRBJ2-7 TRBV30 . TGTGCCTGGACCTATGGGGGTTTGGGGCCCTACGAGCAGTACTTC CAWTYGGLGPYEQYF
once TRBJ1-1 TRBV9 TRBD1 TGTGCCAGCAGCCTATTTAAGACAGGGCGGAACACTGAAGCTTTCTTT CASSLFKTGRNTEAFF
. TRBJ2-5 TRBV30 . TGTGCCTGGAGAAGGCTCGGGGACGAAGAGACCCAGTACTTC CAWRRLGDEETQYF
once TRBJ2-2 TRBV19 . TGTGCCAGTAGTATAGATGGGGGAAAGCTGAACACCGGGGAGCTGTTTTTT CASSIDGGKLNTGELFF
. TRBJ1-1 TRBV21-1 . TGTGCCAGCAGCAGGAACTTGGACACTGAAGCTTTCTTT CASSRNLDTEAFF
. TRBJ2-1 TRBV10-3 . TGTGCCATCAGTGAGTCGATGACTACTCCTGGGAATGAGCAGTTCTTC CAISESMTTPGNEQFF
. TRBJ1-5 TRBV7-2 . TGTGCCAGCAGCTTCCCAGGGTTTGGTCAGCCCCAGCATTTT CASSFPGFGQPQHF
. TRBJ2-7 TRBV15 . TGTGCCACCAGCAGAGATGCCCACGAGCAGTACTTC CATSRDAHEQYF
. TRBJ2-5 TRBV4-1 . TGCGCCAGCAGCCAAGGGGGTGCGGGAGAGACCCAGTACTTC CASSQGGAGETQYF
. TRBJ1-1 TRBV7-2 TRBD1 TGTGCCAGCAGCTTAGGGGACAGGGGGGACACTGAAGCTTTCTTT CASSLGDRGDTEAFF